This T cell receptor beta chain was identified in a study of blood T cell repertoires in COVID-19. Produced via immunoSEQ multiplex PCR; TCRdb's table is partial and in-frame only. The sample has about 200,000 clones; around 80% are singletons. Germline values: CDR1 MNHEY, CDR2 SMNVEV (reference sequence). The CDR3 is 15 amino acids. V dropped 5 bases and J dropped 3 bases, with 14 bases sitting between them. Sequencing input: peripheral blood. The chain has TRBV27 and TRBJ2-1, with a tentative D call TRBD1 (6 bases). This receptor was obtained from a woman aged 45-59 years with acute or convalescent COVID-19. CDR3 nucleotide sequence: TGTGCCAGCAGTCAGGGGCAGACTTACTACAATGAGCAGTTCTTC. Residues: CASSQGQTYYNEQFF.